Listed here are 18 T cell receptor beta chains from one sample, sequenced in a study of cytomegalovirus exposure and HLA in healthy donors. With 60 Vbeta and 13 Jbeta primers, the PCR was carried out. This table comes from immunoSEQ multiplex PCR, and its TCRdb copy is limited to in-frame clones, with some not included. The profile shows about 140,000 clones, 73% of them singletons. Source material: PBMCs. These receptors were taken from a woman between 40 and 55 years old in good health and CMV-seronegative.

The chain is built from TRBV2 and TRBJ2-5; TRBD2 might be the D (6 bases). The CDR3 is 14 amino acids. V lost 1 base to trimming and J lost 7 bases, with 13 bases between them. From germline, CDR1 is SNHLY and CDR2 FYNNEI. The DNA for the CDR3 is TGTGCCAGCAGTGAAGTCCCTCTTAGCGGGACCCAGTACTTC. This encodes CASSEVPLSGTQYF.

V usage is TRBV5-6 and J usage is TRBJ2-2; tentative D call: TRBD1 (6 bases). Trimming left V 0 bases short and J 7 bases short, with 16 bases between. CDR1 SGHDT and CDR2 YYEEEE come from the germline V gene. CDR3 length equals 16 residues. CDR3 in amino acids: CASSLEAGALYGELFF. DNA for the CDR3: TGTGCCAGCAGCTTGGAGGCAGGGGCATTATACGGGGAGCTGTTTTTT.

The V and J genes are TRBV5-4 and TRBJ2-1; weak D call: TRBD1 (5 bases). The CDR3 runs 14 residues. V shed 4 bases and J shed 6 bases, with 14 bases lying between them. The germline V gene encodes CDR1 SGHNT and CDR2 YYREEE (reference sequence). The CDR3 here is CASSSKQDGNEQFF. For the CDR3, the DNA is TGTGCCAGCAGCAGTAAACAGGACGGCAATGAGCAGTTCTTC.

The chain uses TRBV27 and TRBJ1-1, with TRBD1 matching over 9 bases. The CDR3 length is 15 residues. V lost 6 bases, J lost 5 bases, and 10 bases stayed unmatched. Germline lookup yields CDR1 MNHEY and CDR2 SMNVEV (reference sequence). CDR3 loop: CASSDTGQGLTEAFF. The CDR3 DNA reads TGTGCCAGCAGCGACACGGGACAGGGCCTAACTGAAGCTTTCTTT.

This chain uses TRBV19 with TRBJ2-1; 8 nucleotides match TRBD2. Per germline, CDR1 LNHDA and CDR2 SQIVND (reference sequence). There are 13 residues in the CDR3. V lost 6 bases and J lost 3; bases outside the gene matches: 1. CDR3 region: CASSRGGYNEQFF. The CDR3, as DNA: TGTGCCAGTAGCCGGGGGGGCTACAATGAGCAGTTCTTC. Drawing the rest from reference TRBV19 and TRBJ2-1, the complete variable domain is DGGITQSPKYLFRKEGQNVTLSCEQNLNHDAMYWYRQDPGQGLRLIYYSQIVNDFQKGDIAEGYSVSREKKESFPLTVTSAQKNPTAFYLCASSRGGYNEQFFGPGTRLTVL.

The V and J genes are TRBV7-9 and TRBJ1-1; weak D call: TRBD1 (5 bases). The germline gives CDR1 SEHNR, CDR2 FQNEAQ (reference sequence). This CDR3 spans 12 amino acids. DNA for the CDR3: TGTTCCACCCGAGGGGAGGGCACTGAAGCTTTCTTT. Encoded protein: CSTRGEGTEAFF.

The chain combines TRBV14 with TRBJ1-4; no clear D gene. Per the germline V gene, CDR1 is SGHDN and CDR2 is FVKESK. The germline V and J ends were trimmed by 1 base and 6 bases, with 18 bases remaining between them. The length of the CDR3 is 17 residues. The chain's CDR3 is CASSQGETSGLYEKLFF. Here the CDR3 DNA reads TGTGCCAGCAGCCAAGGAGAGACATCTGGGTTGTATGAAAAACTGTTTTTT.

The chain employs TRBV7-9 and TRBJ1-6; D gene uncertain. V shed 3 bases and J shed 8 bases, with 5 bases lying between them. This CDR3 contains 12 residues. Germline V CDR1 and CDR2: SEHNR, FQNEAQ (reference sequence). CDR3 DNA sequence: TGTGCCAGCAGCTTCGAGCATTCACCCCTCCACTTT. Its protein product is CASSFEHSPLHF.

This clone was detected only a few times. This chain joins TRBV21-1 and TRBJ2-7; whether TRBD2, the table's D call, matches the DNA was not checked. TRBV21-1 is a documented pseudogene. This CDR3 region has 16 residues. CDR3 sequence reads: CASSKVEGAGSYEQYV. The CDR3 DNA is TGTGCCAGCAGCAAAGTCGAGGGAGCGGGGTCCTACGAGCAGTACGTC.

This chain uses TRBV5-8 with TRBJ1-5; TRBD1 aligns across 7 bases. Germline V gene lookup returns CDR1 SGHTS and CDR2 YDEGEE. V lost 0 bases, J lost 4 bases, and 4 bases stayed unmatched. This CDR3 region has 15 residues. The CDR3 reads CASSLDDRANQPQHF. The CDR3 DNA reads as TGTGCCAGCAGCTTGGACGACAGGGCGAATCAGCCCCAGCATTTT.

The chain recombines TRBV10-3 with TRBJ1-3, with a tentative D call TRBD1 (5 bases). This CDR3 contains 14 residues. V was cut by 2 bases and J by 2 bases, with 7 bases left in between. From germline, CDR1 is ENHRY and CDR2 SYGVKD. The CDR3 bases are TGTGCCATCAGTGAGAGGGGAACTGGAAACACCATATATTTT. This encodes CAISERGTGNTIYF.

This clone was picked up one time. The chain employs TRBV9 and TRBJ1-6, with 9 bases matching TRBD1. The V segment lost 4 bases and the J segment 8 bases; nucleotides outside the gene matches: 7. Germline lookup yields CDR1 SGDLS and CDR2 YYNGEE. This CDR3 contains 15 residues. CDR3 DNA sequence: TGTGCCAGCAGCACAACACAGGGGGCCGATTCACCCCTCCACTTT. Translation gives CASSTTQGADSPLHF.

J is TRBJ2-3 and V is TRBV9; TRBD1 aligns across 8 bases. The junction had 7 bases not matched to a gene; V was cut back by 4 bases and J by 0 bases. Germline V CDR1 and CDR2: SGDLS, YYNGEE. The CDR3 has 16 residues. CDR3 sequence reads: CASSLRTGTSTDTQYF. The CDR3 DNA is TGTGCCAGCAGCTTACGGACAGGGACGAGCACAGATACGCAGTATTTT.

The chain recombines TRBV6-1 with TRBJ2-1; D might be TRBD2 (5 bases). Germline CDR1 is MNHNS and CDR2 is SASEGT. Trimming removed 6 bases from V and 13 bases from J, with 16 bases in between. The CDR3 extends over 12 amino acids. The DNA of the CDR3 is TGTGCCAGCAGAGCTCCGGGCGGGTACCAGTTCTTC. Protein: CASRAPGGYQFF.

The J gene is TRBJ2-3, the V gene TRBV2, with a possible D match to TRBD2 (5 bases). The CDR3 covers 14 residues. Deletions cut 5 bases from V and 2 bases from J, with 11 bases between. Per the germline V gene, CDR1 is SNHLY and CDR2 is FYNNEI. The CDR3 sequence is CASSRLAYTDTQYF. The CDR3 region has the DNA TGTGCCAGCAGTCGATTAGCGTACACAGATACGCAGTATTTT.

This clone was detected a few times. The V and J genes are TRBV9 and TRBJ1-4; no definite D call. This CDR3 has 15 residues. CDR1 is SGDLS and CDR2 is YYNGEE in the germline V gene. Trimming removed 1 base from V and 0 bases from J, with 7 bases in between. For the CDR3, the DNA is TGTGCCAGCAGCGTACAGGCAGCAACTAATGAAAAACTGTTTTTT. Its translation is CASSVQAATNEKLFF.

The chain carries TRBV15 and TRBJ2-1; D is unresolved. The CDR3 is 14 amino acids. Per germline, CDR1 LNHNV and CDR2 YYDKDF (reference sequence). Trimming stripped 1 base from V and 8 bases from J, with 12 bases between. CDR3 sequence: CATSRAGRWDEQFF. The CDR3 DNA reads TGTGCCACCAGCAGAGCGGGTAGGTGGGATGAGCAGTTCTTC.

This chain connects TRBV28 to TRBJ1-2; no definite D call. The germline V and J ends were trimmed by 6 bases and 6 bases, with 14 bases remaining between them. The CDR3 is made up of 13 amino acids. Germline CDR1 MDHEN, CDR2 SYDVKM. The CDR3 spells CASSHQDGDGYTF. The CDR3 coding sequence is TGTGCCAGCAGCCACCAGGACGGGGATGGCTACACCTTC.